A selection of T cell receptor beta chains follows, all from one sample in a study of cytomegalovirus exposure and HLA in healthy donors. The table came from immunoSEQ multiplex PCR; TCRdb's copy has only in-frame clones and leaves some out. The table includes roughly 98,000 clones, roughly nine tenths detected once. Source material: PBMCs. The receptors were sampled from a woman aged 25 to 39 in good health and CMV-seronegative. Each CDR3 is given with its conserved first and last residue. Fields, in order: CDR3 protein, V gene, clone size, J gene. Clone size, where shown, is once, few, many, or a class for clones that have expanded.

cdr3_aa: CASSLGLDYEQYF; v_call: TRBV7-3; clone_size: NA; j_call: TRBJ2-7
cdr3_aa: CASSVQAWDSEAFF; v_call: TRBV9; clone_size: few; j_call: TRBJ1-1
cdr3_aa: CASSPLAGGYTDTQYF; v_call: TRBV6-4; clone_size: NA; j_call: TRBJ2-3
cdr3_aa: CASSPRATSNYGYTF; v_call: TRBV18; clone_size: once; j_call: TRBJ1-2
cdr3_aa: CAIRGDRGRNEQFF; v_call: TRBV10-3; clone_size: NA; j_call: TRBJ2-1
cdr3_aa: CASSGDFTEAFF; v_call: TRBV6-5; clone_size: NA; j_call: TRBJ1-1
cdr3_aa: CASRLAGSYEQYF; v_call: TRBV19; clone_size: NA; j_call: TRBJ2-7
cdr3_aa: CASSFASGTSETQYF; v_call: TRBV27; clone_size: NA; j_call: TRBJ2-5
cdr3_aa: CASSLVRGTDEQFF; v_call: TRBV5-1; clone_size: NA; j_call: TRBJ2-1
cdr3_aa: CASSLQYEQYF; v_call: TRBV5-1; clone_size: NA; j_call: TRBJ2-7
cdr3_aa: CASSPMAPQGGTEAFF; v_call: TRBV7-9; clone_size: NA; j_call: TRBJ1-1
cdr3_aa: CASSAHRGPNEKLFF; v_call: TRBV4-2; clone_size: NA; j_call: TRBJ1-4
cdr3_aa: CASSSTGTGDPYEQYF; v_call: TRBV2; clone_size: NA; j_call: TRBJ2-7
cdr3_aa: CASSLGREYEQYF; v_call: TRBV28; clone_size: NA; j_call: TRBJ2-7
cdr3_aa: CATQQGAKAEQYF; v_call: TRBV15; clone_size: NA; j_call: TRBJ2-7
cdr3_aa: CASSVEVVAGELFF; v_call: TRBV9; clone_size: NA; j_call: TRBJ2-2
cdr3_aa: CASSRPRGITEAFF; v_call: TRBV4-1; clone_size: NA; j_call: TRBJ1-1
cdr3_aa: CARTNPSGRHGYTF; v_call: TRBV6-5; clone_size: NA; j_call: TRBJ1-2
cdr3_aa: CASSELGLAGAPDEQFF; v_call: TRBV4-1; clone_size: once; j_call: TRBJ2-1
cdr3_aa: CSLNLGGGYTF; v_call: TRBV29-1; clone_size: NA; j_call: TRBJ1-2
cdr3_aa: CASSWGPSYEQYF; v_call: TRBV2; clone_size: NA; j_call: TRBJ2-7
cdr3_aa: CAIRPLLSRNTEAFF; v_call: TRBV10-3; clone_size: NA; j_call: TRBJ1-1
cdr3_aa: CASSPDFNQPQHF; v_call: TRBV6-4; clone_size: once; j_call: TRBJ1-5
cdr3_aa: CASSSWTGAEAFF; v_call: TRBV6-5; clone_size: NA; j_call: TRBJ1-1
cdr3_aa: CASRAPGVGEQYF; v_call: TRBV19; clone_size: once; j_call: TRBJ2-7
cdr3_aa: CASSPEEWDTEAFF; v_call: TRBV18; clone_size: NA; j_call: TRBJ1-1
cdr3_aa: CASSFEGQGKNEQFF; v_call: TRBV28; clone_size: NA; j_call: TRBJ2-1
cdr3_aa: CASSLSQGEETQYF; v_call: TRBV5-1; clone_size: NA; j_call: TRBJ2-5
cdr3_aa: CASSLGQTIGYTF; v_call: TRBV5-6; clone_size: NA; j_call: TRBJ1-2
cdr3_aa: CASSLRDEAFF; v_call: TRBV7-2; clone_size: NA; j_call: TRBJ1-1
cdr3_aa: CASSRGIPNTGELFF; v_call: TRBV27; clone_size: NA; j_call: TRBJ2-2
cdr3_aa: CASSDRLVSETQYF; v_call: TRBV5-6; clone_size: NA; j_call: TRBJ2-5
cdr3_aa: CASSIKGDTGYTF; v_call: TRBV7-3; clone_size: NA; j_call: TRBJ1-2
cdr3_aa: CASSPPGNTIYF; v_call: TRBV11-2; clone_size: once; j_call: TRBJ1-3
cdr3_aa: CASSSRGYQETQYF; v_call: TRBV6-5; clone_size: NA; j_call: TRBJ2-5
cdr3_aa: CASSLASGPNNEQFF; v_call: TRBV7-2; clone_size: NA; j_call: TRBJ2-1
cdr3_aa: CATKRTGDYGYTF; v_call: TRBV25-1; clone_size: NA; j_call: TRBJ1-2
cdr3_aa: CSVQSWTQYF; v_call: TRBV29-1; clone_size: NA; j_call: TRBJ2-5
cdr3_aa: CASSSPTSGSRTGELFF; v_call: TRBV5-4; clone_size: NA; j_call: TRBJ2-2
cdr3_aa: CASRRISGNTIYF; v_call: TRBV7-6; clone_size: NA; j_call: TRBJ1-3
cdr3_aa: CASSPSEGLREQYF; v_call: TRBV5-4; clone_size: NA; j_call: TRBJ2-7
cdr3_aa: CASSPLPGQEFLVGEKLFF; v_call: TRBV7-6; clone_size: NA; j_call: TRBJ1-4
cdr3_aa: CASSPPGQGSYLPIYGYTF; v_call: TRBV18; clone_size: NA; j_call: TRBJ1-2